This T cell receptor beta chain was observed in a study of control samples from healthy donors and cancer patients. Generated by immunoSEQ multiplex PCR, the TCRdb table keeps only in-frame clones and is missing some. The sample includes approximately 70,000 clones, more than 80% seen only once; the top ten take approximately 14%. In germline, CDR1 is SGHVS, CDR2 FNYEAQ. The CDR3 extends over 13 amino acids. V shed 5 bases and J 9 bases; nucleotides not matched to a gene: 7. This sequence was found in a man in his 60s in good health. The specimen sequenced was blood. The chain is built from TRBV7-6 and TRBJ2-1, with 7 bases that match TRBD2. The CDR3 DNA reads TGTGCCAGCAGCGGGTCGGGGGGAACTGAGCAGTTCTTC. This gives the protein CASSGSGGTEQFF.